This T cell receptor beta chain was profiled in a study of spatial heterogeneity in lung cancer. Overall study context: Within raw reads, each unique TCR and UMI combination appeared on average more than ten times.

Every individual TCR cDNA molecule carried its own unique molecular identifier, which allowed correction of PCR and sequencing errors. MiXCR was run by TCRdb on the 5' RACE reads, yielding one entry per CDR3 protein. The table shows tens of thousands of distinct CDR3 sequences, with about 7% occurring only once. J gave up 2 bases and V 4 bases, and 3 bases lay outside the gene matches. In germline, CDR1 is SGDLS, CDR2 YYNGEE. CDR3 length equals 14 residues. Time point in this sample: sample taken at primary tumor resection. Samples were donated by 72 untreated early-stage non-small cell lung cancer patients. No cell sorting; template was whole RNA from tumor, lung tissue or PBMC.

This sequence joins TRBV9 and TRBJ2-7; 10 bases line up with TRBD2. The TCR originated in a female donor with early-stage non-small cell lung cancer. The material was PBMCs, obtained at surgery. The CDR3 region has the DNA TGTGCCAGCAGCCACAGCGGGAGGGCCTACGAGCAGTACTTC. It is translated as CASSHSGRAYEQYF.